Below, 6 T cell receptor beta chains from the same sample are listed, as sequenced in a study of PD-1 blockade in classical Hodgkin lymphoma. TCRdb keeps only in-frame clones here, not all; method: immunoSEQ multiplex PCR. Here the sample spans some 17,000 clones, around 79% being singletons. Sample time point: cycle 4 day 1 (C4D1), after more than five weeks of nivolumab. Every patient relapsed after autologous stem cell transplantation, and brentuximab vedotin exposure varied. Magnetic negative selection purified CD4+ T cells from thawed PBMCs. This specimen was CD4+ T cells from blood, taken before the fourth cycle of nivolumab. The source is a human donor with classical Hodgkin lymphoma.

V usage is TRBV27 and J usage is TRBJ1-5, with 9 bases identical to TRBD1. The CDR3 spans 14 residues. V was clipped by 10 bases and J by 3 bases; unmatched bases: 7. Germline CDR1 is MNHEY and CDR2 is SMNVEV (reference sequence). In DNA, the CDR3 is TGTGCCACTGGGGGACAGGGAGTCAATCAGCCCCAGCATTTT. Encoded protein: CATGGQGVNQPQHF.

The V gene is TRBV2, the J gene TRBJ1-1, with 9 bases aligning to TRBD1. V lost 5 bases and J lost 1; bases outside the gene matches: 8. Germline CDR1 SNHLY, CDR2 FYNNEI. This CDR3 has 16 amino acids. The CDR3: CASSPPGTGRNTEAFF. CDR3 nucleotides: TGTGCCAGCAGTCCCCCAGGGACAGGGAGGAACACTGAAGCTTTCTTT. The full variable domain, completed using reference TRBV2 and TRBJ1-1, is EPEVTQTPSHQVTQMGQEVILRCVPISNHLYFYWYRQILGQKVEFLVSFYNNEISEKSEIFDDQFSVERPDGSNFTLKIRSTKLEDSAMYFCASSPPGTGRNTEAFFGQGTRLTVV.

This clone appeared a few times. The chain is built from TRBV11-2 and TRBJ2-5; D tentatively fits TRBD1 or TRBD2 (6 bases each). CDR1 SGHAT and CDR2 FQNNGV come from the germline V gene. This CDR3 region has 15 residues. V was clipped by 7 bases and J by 0 bases, with 15 bases between them. Here the CDR3 reads CASTLGGRNQETQYF. CDR3 DNA sequence: TGTGCCAGCACCCTAGGGGGGAGAAACCAAGAGACCCAGTACTTC.

This clone appeared a few times. V gene TRBV4-3 combines with J gene TRBJ1-6; possible D gene TRBD1, 5 bases. Germline CDR1 LGHNA, CDR2 YSLEER. With 0 bases removed from V and 9 bases from J, the gap between germline ends came to 12 bases. This CDR3 has 15 amino acids. For the CDR3, the DNA is TGCGCCAGCAGCCAAGACCAGGGTTTTAGTTCACCCCTCCACTTT. Translated: CASSQDQGFSSPLHF.

The J gene is TRBJ2-7, the V gene TRBV5-4; 7 nucleotides agree with TRBD1. The CDR3 totals 14 residues. Germline V gives CDR1 SGHNT, CDR2 YYREEE (reference sequence). V shed 3 bases and J 1 base; nucleotides not matched to a gene: 4. The CDR3 region has the DNA TGTGCCAGCAGCTCTCCGGGACAGTCCTACGAGCAGTACTTC. The encoded protein is CASSSPGQSYEQYF.

The chain uses TRBV15 and TRBJ2-3; D perhaps matches TRBD2 (5 bases). The CDR3 contains 16 residues. In germline, CDR1 is LNHNV, CDR2 YYDKDF (reference sequence). V was pared by 0 bases and J by 2 bases, with 12 bases between. CDR3 sequence reads: CATSRDQREPTDTQYF. The CDR3 DNA reads as TGTGCCACCAGCAGAGATCAACGGGAACCCACAGATACGCAGTATTTT.